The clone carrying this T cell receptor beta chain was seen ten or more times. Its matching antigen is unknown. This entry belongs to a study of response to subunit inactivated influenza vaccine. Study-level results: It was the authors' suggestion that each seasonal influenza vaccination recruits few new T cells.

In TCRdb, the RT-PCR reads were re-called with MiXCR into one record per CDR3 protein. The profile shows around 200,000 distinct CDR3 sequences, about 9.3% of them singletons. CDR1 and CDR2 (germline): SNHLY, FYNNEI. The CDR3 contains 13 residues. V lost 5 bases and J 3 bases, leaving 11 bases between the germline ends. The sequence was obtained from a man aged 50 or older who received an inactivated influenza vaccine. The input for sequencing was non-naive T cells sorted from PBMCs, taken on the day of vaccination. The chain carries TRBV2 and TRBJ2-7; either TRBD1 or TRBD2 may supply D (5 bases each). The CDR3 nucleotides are TGTGCCAGCAGTTCGGGACGGGTCTACGAGCAGTACTTC. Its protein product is CASSSGRVYEQYF.